This TCR beta chain was obtained from a study of PD-L1 blockade in urothelial cancer. Study details: The patients' atezolizumab therapy, 1,200 mg intravenously every 3 weeks, started in about 2014. After treatment start, blood was analyzed at 3 weeks (second dose) and at 6 weeks. T cell content in blood samples showed a median of around 140,000. Prior regimens of chemotherapy numbered 0 to 3 per patient.

The CDR3 spans 16 residues. Germline V gene lookup returns CDR1 KGHSH and CDR2 LQKENI. J was trimmed by 8 bases and V by 0 bases; bases with no gene match: 9. Sample time point: pretreatment peripheral blood. The method was immunoSEQ multiplex PCR; TCRdb's version includes in-frame clones alone and lacks a portion of them. The table has about 56,000 clones, roughly 87% seen once. The sample here was PBMCs, taken around atezolizumab (anti-PD-L1) treatment. V is TRBV18 and J is TRBJ1-4, with 7 bases lining up with TRBD1. The sequence was obtained from a man between 65 and 85 years old with urothelial cancer. The CDR3 sequence is CASSPPRQGVEEKLFF. The CDR3, as DNA: TGTGCCAGCTCACCACCGCGGCAGGGGGTTGAGGAAAAACTGTTTTTT.